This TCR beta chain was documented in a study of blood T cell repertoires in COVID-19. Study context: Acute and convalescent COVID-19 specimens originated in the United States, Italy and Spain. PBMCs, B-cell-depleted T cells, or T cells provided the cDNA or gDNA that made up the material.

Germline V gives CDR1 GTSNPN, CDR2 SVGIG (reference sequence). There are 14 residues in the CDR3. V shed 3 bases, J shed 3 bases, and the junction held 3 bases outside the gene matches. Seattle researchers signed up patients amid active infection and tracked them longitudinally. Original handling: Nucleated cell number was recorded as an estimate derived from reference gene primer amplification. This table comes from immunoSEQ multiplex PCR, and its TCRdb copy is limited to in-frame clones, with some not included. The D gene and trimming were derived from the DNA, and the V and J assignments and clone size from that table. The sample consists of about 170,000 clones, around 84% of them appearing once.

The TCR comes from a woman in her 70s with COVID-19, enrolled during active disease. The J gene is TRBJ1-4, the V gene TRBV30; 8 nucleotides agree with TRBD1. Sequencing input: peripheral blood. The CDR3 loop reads CAWRKQGANEKLFF. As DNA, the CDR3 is TGTGCCTGGAGAAAACAGGGGGCTAATGAAAAACTGTTTTTT.